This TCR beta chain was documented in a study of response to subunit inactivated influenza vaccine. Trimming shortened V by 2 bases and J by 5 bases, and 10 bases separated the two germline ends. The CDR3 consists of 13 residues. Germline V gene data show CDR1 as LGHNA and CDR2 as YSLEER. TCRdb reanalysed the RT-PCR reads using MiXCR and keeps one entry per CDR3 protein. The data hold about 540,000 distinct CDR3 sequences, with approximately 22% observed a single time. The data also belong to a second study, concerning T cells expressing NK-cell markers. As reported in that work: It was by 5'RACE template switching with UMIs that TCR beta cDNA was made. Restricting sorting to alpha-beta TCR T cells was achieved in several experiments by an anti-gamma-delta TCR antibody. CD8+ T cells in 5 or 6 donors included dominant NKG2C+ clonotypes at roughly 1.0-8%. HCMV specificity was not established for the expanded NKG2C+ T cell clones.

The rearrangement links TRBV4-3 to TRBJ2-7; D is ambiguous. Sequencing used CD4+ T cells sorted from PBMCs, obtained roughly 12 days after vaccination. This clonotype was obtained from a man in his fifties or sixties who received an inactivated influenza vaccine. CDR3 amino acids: CASSQIIGNEQYF. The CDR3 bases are TGCGCCAGCAGCCAAATTATAGGGAACGAGCAGTACTTC.